A single sample gave rise to the 29 T cell receptor beta chains below, sequenced in a study of cytomegalovirus exposure and HLA in healthy donors. Primers for the PCR totalled 60 Vbeta and 13 Jbeta. Only in-frame clones appear in the TCRdb table, and some are missing; sequencing was by immunoSEQ multiplex PCR. Altogether about 97,000 clones are present, 85% being singletons, with the ten largest covering under 5%. The source material was PBMCs. The receptor set was obtained from a man aged 25 to 40 in good health and CMV-seronegative.

V and J are TRBV19 and TRBJ2-5; TRBD2 aligns across 9 bases. CDR1 is LNHDA, CDR2 SQIVND, per germline (reference sequence). The J segment lost 5 bases and the V segment lost 4 bases, leaving 11 bases of the junction unmatched. This CDR3 comprises 16 residues. CDR3 DNA: TGTGCCAGTAGTACCCTGCGGATAGCGGGAGTTGAGACCCAGTACTTC. It specifies CASSTLRIAGVETQYF.

The CDR3 nucleotides read TGTGCCAGCAGCAGAAGCGGAGACTACGAGCAGTACTTC. The encoded protein is CASSRSGDYEQYF. The chain links TRBV5-4 to TRBJ2-7, with D possibly matching TRBD2 (5 bases). The CDR3 runs to 13 residues. Per the germline V gene, CDR1 is SGHNT and CDR2 is YYREEE (reference sequence). Trimming shortened V by 4 bases and J by 3 bases, and 11 bases separated the two germline ends.

The CDR3 protein is CASSPPGQGYTF. The CDR3 coding sequence is TGTGCCAGCAGCCCCCCGGGACAGGGCTACACCTTC. The chain has TRBV7-9 and TRBJ1-2; 7 positions match TRBD1. The length of the CDR3 is 12 residues. Per the germline V gene, CDR1 is SEHNR and CDR2 is FQNEAQ (reference sequence). V trimming: 5 bases; J trimming: 8 bases; junction bases outside the gene matches: 5.

The chain uses TRBV5-5 and TRBJ2-1; D gene unclear. Looked up from germline, CDR1 is SGHKS and CDR2 is YYEKEE (reference sequence). Trimming cost V 1 base and J 5 bases, with 10 bases left between them. CDR3 length equals 14 residues. This CDR3 is CASSLKQENNEQFF. The CDR3 region has the DNA TGTGCCAGCAGCTTGAAGCAGGAAAACAATGAGCAGTTCTTC.

This clone has a single count. The chain uses TRBV6-5 and TRBJ2-2, with 7 bases identical to TRBD2. Germline CDR1 is MNHEY and CDR2 is SVGAGI. CDR3 length: 14 amino acids. V shed 6 bases and J 3 bases; nucleotides not matched to a gene: 4. The CDR3 bases are TGTGCCAGCAGGACTAGCTTTGACACCGGGGAGCTGTTTTTT. It translates to CASRTSFDTGELFF.

V usage is TRBV28 and J usage is TRBJ2-6; 7 bases match TRBD1. The CDR3 runs 19 residues. The junction had 17 bases not matched to a gene; V was cut back by 6 bases and J by 3 bases. From germline, CDR1 is MDHEN and CDR2 SYDVKM. CDR3 sequence (DNA): TGTGCCAGCAGCTTCCCTAGGGACAGATTTAGGGATGGGGCCAACGTCCTGACTTTC. This codes for CASSFPRDRFRDGANVLTF.

The chain employs TRBV25-1 and TRBJ2-7; D call uncertain. CDR3 length: 11 amino acids. Trimming removed 3 bases from V and 5 bases from J, with 5 bases in between. Per the germline V gene, CDR1 is MGHDK and CDR2 is SYGVNS. CDR3 sequence (DNA): TGTGCCAGCAGTGAGTTAAACGAGCAGTACTTC. Translated, it gives CASSELNEQYF.

This rearrangement joins TRBV6-5 to TRBJ2-1; a possible D gene is TRBD2 (7 bases). Looked up from germline, CDR1 is MNHEY and CDR2 is SVGAGI. The CDR3 loop spans 15 amino acids. V was trimmed by 10 bases and J by 7 bases, leaving 23 bases between them. In nucleotides, the CDR3 is TGTGCCATCCCCGGTGGGGGAGGGGGATGGAATGAGCAGTTCTTC. As protein: CAIPGGGGGWNEQFF.

The chain recombines TRBV13 with TRBJ2-7, with 7 positions matching TRBD2. The germline gives CDR1 PRHDT, CDR2 FYEKMQ (reference sequence). V shed 5 bases and J 2 bases; nucleotides not matched to a gene: 12. This CDR3 is 16 amino acids long. As DNA, the CDR3 is TGTGCCAGCAGCCCCGGTTGGGGCGGGGGACCCTACGAGCAGTACTTC. Translation gives CASSPGWGGGPYEQYF.

V is TRBV7-9 and J is TRBJ1-1; D is unresolved. The V gene lost 6 bases and the J gene lost 0 bases, with 14 bases spanning the gap. The CDR3 is 15 residues long. Looked up from germline, CDR1 is SEHNR and CDR2 is FQNEAQ (reference sequence). CDR3 DNA sequence: TGTGCCAGCAGTCCCCTCTTGGGCCTGAACACTGAAGCTTTCTTT. Its protein is CASSPLLGLNTEAFF.

The CDR3 protein is CASSLGGQVYEQYF. DNA of the CDR3: TGTGCCAGCAGCTTAGGGGGACAGGTCTACGAGCAGTACTTC. The genes are TRBV7-2 and TRBJ2-7, with 8 bases aligning to TRBD1. The V and J ends lost 1 base and 3 bases, in that order; junction bases with no gene match: 2. Germline V CDR1 and CDR2: SGHTA, FQGNSA. This CDR3 contains 14 residues.

This rearrangement joins TRBV23-1 to TRBJ1-5; D not resolved. TRBV23-1 is treated as an ORF (open reading frame) with a function not yet certain. Trimming took off 1 base at V and 4 bases at J, with 17 bases between the two ends. This CDR3 contains 17 residues. The CDR3 region is CASSQWNRMKTNQPQHF. The CDR3 DNA reads as TGCGCCAGCAGTCAATGGAATAGAATGAAGACTAATCAGCCCCAGCATTTT.

The chain couples TRBV6-5 to TRBJ2-7; perhaps TRBD2 as D (5 bases). Deletions cut 2 bases from V and 0 bases from J, with 11 bases between. This CDR3 is built from 15 residues. Looked up from germline, CDR1 is MNHEY and CDR2 is SVGAGI. This CDR3 is CASSYGGPSSYEQYF. The CDR3 DNA reads TGTGCCAGCAGTTACGGAGGTCCTAGCTCCTACGAGCAGTACTTC.

J is TRBJ2-7 and V is TRBV19; weak D call: TRBD1 (5 bases). The V gene's germline CDR1 is LNHDA and CDR2 SQIVND (reference sequence). V was clipped by 3 bases and J by 12 bases, with 15 bases between them. There are 12 residues in the CDR3. The CDR3 loop reads CASSIPQGSLYF. The DNA for the CDR3 is TGTGCCAGTAGTATTCCTCAGGGATCGCTGTACTTC. Drawing the rest from reference TRBV19 and TRBJ2-7, the complete variable domain is DGGITQSPKYLFRKEGQNVTLSCEQNLNHDAMYWYRQDPGQGLRLIYYSQIVNDFQKGDIAEGYSVSREKKESFPLTVTSAQKNPTAFYLCASSIPQGSLYFGPGTRLTVT.

The chain has TRBV6-1 and TRBJ1-2; D is undetermined. Trimming removed 7 bases from V and 2 bases from J, with 17 bases in between. This CDR3 spans 15 amino acids. The germline gives CDR1 MNHNS, CDR2 SASEGT. The CDR3 nucleotides read TGTGCCAGCACCCCGAGGGATTGGCAGAACTATGGCTACACCTTC. The encoded protein is CASTPRDWQNYGYTF.

This clone turned up a few times. The rearrangement links TRBV19 to TRBJ2-7; no clear D gene. Per germline, CDR1 LNHDA and CDR2 SQIVND (reference sequence). Trimming removed 5 bases from V and 0 bases from J, with 8 bases in between. The CDR3 runs to 13 residues. The CDR3 nucleotides read TGTGCCAGTAGTTTTGGGCCCTCCTACGAGCAGTACTTC. It translates to CASSFGPSYEQYF.

DNA for the CDR3: TGTGCCAGCAGCCAACGACAGGGGGCTTGGGAGACCCAGTACTTC. It yields the protein CASSQRQGAWETQYF. The chain joins TRBV5-4 to TRBJ2-5; 10 bases align to TRBD1. This CDR3 contains 15 residues. The V gene end was trimmed by 4 bases and the J gene end by 5 bases; junction bases not matched to a gene: 8. CDR1 and CDR2 from the germline V gene are SGHNT and YYREEE (reference sequence).

This rearrangement joins TRBV5-6 to TRBJ1-2, with TRBD1 identical over 10 bases. Germline V gene data show CDR1 as SGHDT and CDR2 as YYEEEE. The J segment lost 4 bases and the V segment lost 1 base, leaving 4 bases of the junction unmatched. The CDR3 is 15 residues long. Written as DNA, the CDR3 is TGTGCCAGCAGCTTGACGGGACAGGGGACCTATGGCTACACCTTC. Translating gives CASSLTGQGTYGYTF.

The V and J genes are TRBV7-9 and TRBJ2-1; 8 positions match TRBD2. The CDR3 has 11 amino acids. V lost 11 bases to trimming and J lost 7 bases; unmatched junction nucleotides: 4. Germline loops: CDR1 SEHNR, CDR2 FQNEAQ (reference sequence). In nucleotides, the CDR3 is TGTGCCCGGGGGGGCTCGAATGAGCAGTTCTTC. Amino acid sequence: CARGGSNEQFF.

This clone was seen once. The rearrangement links TRBV7-9 to TRBJ2-7, with TRBD1 identical over 7 bases. The germline CDR1 and CDR2 sequences are SEHNR and FQNEAQ (reference sequence). Trimming at V came to 6 bases and at J to 3 bases, leaving 2 bases not matched to a gene. The CDR3 is made up of 12 amino acids. The DNA of the CDR3 is TGTGCCAGCAGTCGGACAGGCTACGAGCAGTACTTC. Protein product: CASSRTGYEQYF. Complete variable domain (other parts from reference TRBV7-9 and TRBJ2-7): DTGVSQNPRHKITKRGQNVTFRCDPISEHNRLYWYRQTLGQGPEFLTYFQNEAQLEKSRLLSDRFSAERPKGSFSTLEIQRTEQGDSAMYLCASSRTGYEQYFGPGTRLTVT.

This clone is a singleton in its sample. The chain recombines TRBV27 with TRBJ2-1; maybe TRBD2 (6 bases). V was pared by 5 bases and J by 5 bases, with 16 bases between. Per germline, CDR1 MNHEY and CDR2 SMNVEV (reference sequence). The CDR3 extends over 15 amino acids. The CDR3 DNA sequence: TGTGCCAGCAGTGGATGGGCGGGAAGAGACAATGAGCAGTTCTTC. It encodes CASSGWAGRDNEQFF.

This clone was observed once. The gene calls are TRBV5-3 and TRBJ1-2, with 11 bases fitting TRBD1. TRBV5-3 is an ORF for which the function is uncertain. The CDR3 spans 17 residues. V lost 2 bases to trimming and J lost 5 bases; unmatched junction nucleotides: 11. The CDR3 is CARSFLDRGQGAYGYTF. CDR3 DNA: TGTGCCAGAAGCTTCCTGGACAGGGGGCAAGGGGCGTATGGCTACACCTTC.

The V call is TRBV28, the J call TRBJ2-2; 7 positions match TRBD1. CDR1 and CDR2 (germline): MDHEN, SYDVKM. The CDR3 runs to 13 residues. V trimming: 10 bases; J trimming: 8 bases; junction bases outside the gene matches: 10. CDR3 DNA: TGTGCCATTACCGACAGGGACAAGGGGGAGCTGTTTTTT. It is translated as CAITDRDKGELFF. The variable domain in full, completed from reference TRBV28 and TRBJ2-2, reads DVKVTQSSRYLVKRTGEKVFLECVQDMDHENMFWYRQDPGLGLRLIYFSYDVKMKEKGDIPEGYSVSREKKERFSLILESASTNQTSMYLCAITDRDKGELFFGEGSRLTVL.

The chain recombines TRBV7-9 with TRBJ1-4, with 11 bases aligning to TRBD1. CDR1 is SEHNR, CDR2 FQNEAQ, per germline (reference sequence). V shed 3 bases, J shed 6 bases, and the junction held 0 bases outside the gene matches. The CDR3 length is 14 residues. In nucleotides, the CDR3 is TGTGCCAGCAGCTTGGGACAGGGGGATGAAAAACTGTTTTTT. This sequence encodes CASSLGQGDEKLFF.

The chain uses TRBV5-8 and TRBJ1-5, with TRBD1 matching over 12 bases. V shed 4 bases, J shed 5 bases, and the junction held 10 bases outside the gene matches. From germline, CDR1 is SGHTS and CDR2 YDEGEE. CDR3 size: 17 residues. The CDR3 protein is CASSVLSGQGAYQPQHF. Written as DNA, the CDR3 is TGTGCCAGCAGCGTTTTGTCGGGACAGGGGGCTTATCAGCCCCAGCATTTT.

J is TRBJ2-2 and V is TRBV7-3, with a possible D match to TRBD2 (6 bases). Germline lookup yields CDR1 SGHTA and CDR2 FQGTGA. CDR3 size: 15 residues. Trimming pared 5 bases from V and 4 bases from J, leaving 14 bases between. The CDR3 DNA reads TGTGCCAGCAGCCTTACCGGCGGGGTCACCGGGGAGCTGTTTTTT. It specifies CASSLTGGVTGELFF.

This clone has more than one count but fewer than ten. This sequence joins TRBV6-6 and TRBJ2-1; D possibly corresponds to TRBD2 (6 bases). Germline values: CDR1 MNHNY, CDR2 SVGAGI (reference sequence). Trimming pared 6 bases from V and 4 bases from J, leaving 19 bases between. The CDR3 length is 16 residues. DNA for the CDR3: TGTGCCAGCAGGGGAGTGGCGGGGCAGTCGTACAATGAGCAGTTCTTC. This sequence encodes CASRGVAGQSYNEQFF.

This chain uses TRBV6-1 with TRBJ2-7, with 8 nucleotides matching TRBD2. Germline values: CDR1 MNHNS, CDR2 SASEGT. This CDR3 contains 13 residues. The V segment lost 4 bases and the J segment 9 bases; nucleotides outside the gene matches: 8. CDR3 DNA: TGTGCCAGCAGTGCGGGGGGGGTTTTGGGGCAGTACTTC. Translating it yields CASSAGGVLGQYF.

The genes are TRBV7-9 and TRBJ2-1; D gene uncertain. This CDR3 is built from 13 residues. Germline V gene data show CDR1 as SEHNR and CDR2 as FQNEAQ (reference sequence). Trimming left V 8 bases short and J 0 bases short, with 8 bases between. For the CDR3, the DNA is TGTGCCAGCGATCCGGGCTCCTACAATGAGCAGTTCTTC. Amino acid sequence: CASDPGSYNEQFF.